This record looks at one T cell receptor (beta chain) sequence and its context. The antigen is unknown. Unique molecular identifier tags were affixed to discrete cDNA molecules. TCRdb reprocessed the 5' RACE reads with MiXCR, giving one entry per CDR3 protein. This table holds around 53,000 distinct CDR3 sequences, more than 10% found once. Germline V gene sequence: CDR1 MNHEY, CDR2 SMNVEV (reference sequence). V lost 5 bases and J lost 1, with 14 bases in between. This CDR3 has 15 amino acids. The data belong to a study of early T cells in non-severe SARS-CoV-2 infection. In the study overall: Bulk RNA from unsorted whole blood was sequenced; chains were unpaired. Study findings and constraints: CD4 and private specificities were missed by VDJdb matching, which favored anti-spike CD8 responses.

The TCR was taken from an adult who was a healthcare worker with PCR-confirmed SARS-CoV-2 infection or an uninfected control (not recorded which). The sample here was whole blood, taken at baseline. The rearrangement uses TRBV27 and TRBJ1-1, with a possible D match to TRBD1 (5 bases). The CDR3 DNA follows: TGTGCCAGCAGTCCCATGGACACTACGAACACTGAAGCTTTCTTT. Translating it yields CASSPMDTTNTEAFF.